Below are 14 T cell receptor beta chains sequenced from a single sample in a study of shared clonotypes between healthy human individuals. Measured with immunoSEQ multiplex PCR; TCRdb has only the in-frame clones, and not every one. There are 650,000 to 800,000 clones in the sample; 92% occur only once, and about 24% lies in the top ten. Terminally differentiated effector memory CD45RA+ cells were excluded from the naive CD8 cells, which were CD45RO-negative and positively selected for CCR7. Sequenced material: naive CD8+ T cells sorted from blood. Source of these receptors: a man aged 25-45 years in good health.

The chain combines TRBV6-5 with TRBJ2-1; D gene ambiguous. The CDR3 spans 12 residues. V gave up 5 bases and J gave up 3 bases, with 5 bases separating them. From germline, CDR1 is MNHEY and CDR2 SVGAGI. The CDR3 DNA reads TGTGCCAGCAGTAACGACTACAATGAGCAGTTCTTC. This sequence encodes CASSNDYNEQFF.

This chain links TRBV7-9 with TRBJ2-1, with 8 bases that match TRBD1. This CDR3 is 16 amino acids long. CDR1 is SEHNR and CDR2 is FQNEAQ in the germline V gene (reference sequence). The trim removed 5 bases at V and 4 bases at J, leaving 10 bases unmatched. The DNA of the CDR3 is TGTGCCAGCAGCCGGACGACAGGGGTAAAGTACAATGAGCAGTTCTTC. As protein: CASSRTTGVKYNEQFF.

The rearrangement joins TRBV4-2 to TRBJ2-1; a weak D match, TRBD2 (5 bases). The germline V and J ends were trimmed by 1 base and 8 bases, with 9 bases remaining between them. This CDR3 comprises 13 residues. Germline CDR1 is LGHNA and CDR2 is YNFKEQ. CDR3 nucleotide sequence: TGTGCCAGCAGCCAAGTTCTAGCCGATGAGCAGTTCTTC. This translates into CASSQVLADEQFF.

The V and J genes are TRBV4-2 and TRBJ2-1; D is ambiguous. The germline gives CDR1 LGHNA, CDR2 YNFKEQ. The CDR3 contains 17 residues. Trimming took 0 bases from V and 3 from J, leaving 15 bases between them. DNA of the CDR3: TGTGCCAGCAGCCAAGATCCGTTAGCAGATAACTACAATGAGCAGTTCTTC. This gives the protein CASSQDPLADNYNEQFF.

The J gene is TRBJ1-2, the V gene TRBV28, with a tentative D call TRBD1 (5 bases). V was clipped by 2 bases and J by 0 bases, with 19 bases between them. Looked up from germline, CDR1 is MDHEN and CDR2 is SYDVKM. The CDR3 is made up of 18 amino acids. The DNA for the CDR3 is TGTGCCAGCAGTTTAATCTCGGTGAGGGACCTGACTAACTATGGCTACACCTTC. Translated: CASSLISVRDLTNYGYTF.

The V and J genes are TRBV5-4 and TRBJ1-5; D is possibly TRBD1 (5 bases). The V gene lost 5 bases and the J gene lost 8 bases, with 14 bases spanning the gap. This CDR3 contains 13 residues. From germline, CDR1 is SGHNT and CDR2 YYREEE (reference sequence). Here the CDR3 reads CASSSGLGEPQHF. The CDR3 coding sequence is TGTGCCAGCAGTTCAGGGCTAGGGGAGCCCCAGCATTTT.

This chain uses TRBV7-9 with TRBJ1-5; 9 bases line up with TRBD1. In germline, CDR1 is SEHNR, CDR2 FQNEAQ (reference sequence). With 5 bases clipped from V and 4 bases from J, the junction kept 15 bases outside the gene matches. The CDR3 runs 18 residues. CDR3 in DNA: TGTGCCAGCAGCGTATCGACTAAACAGGGGGCGCCTAATCAGCCCCAGCATTTT. This encodes CASSVSTKQGAPNQPQHF.

The rearrangement joins TRBV7-9 to TRBJ1-1; possibly TRBD1 for D (5 bases). Trimming stripped 3 bases from V and 8 bases from J, with 13 bases between. The CDR3 is made up of 13 amino acids. Germline V lookup: CDR1 SEHNR, CDR2 FQNEAQ (reference sequence). The CDR3 DNA reads as TGTGCCAGCAGCTTGAATTGGGACGACGAAGCTTTCTTT. As protein: CASSLNWDDEAFF.

This rearrangement joins TRBV5-5 to TRBJ2-7; D is uncertain. This CDR3 has 13 residues. In germline, CDR1 is SGHKS, CDR2 YYEKEE (reference sequence). Trimming took off 1 base at V and 0 bases at J, with 5 bases between the two ends. The CDR3 DNA reads TGTGCCAGCAGCTTGACTCCCTCCTACGAGCAGTACTTC. Its translation: CASSLTPSYEQYF.

The chain has TRBV30 and TRBJ2-2; TRBD1 or TRBD2 may be the D gene (6 bases each). V lost 4 bases to trimming and J lost 6 bases, with 18 bases between them. Germline CDR1 is GTSNPN and CDR2 is SVGIG (reference sequence). The CDR3 covers 15 residues. DNA of the CDR3: TGTGCCTGGACGTCGGGGGCATCACTTCCCGGGGAGCTGTTTTTT. Protein: CAWTSGASLPGELFF.

The gene calls are TRBV4-1 and TRBJ2-7; the D is unclear. This CDR3 contains 15 residues. V shed 4 bases and J shed 2 bases, with 15 bases lying between them. Germline V gives CDR1 MGHRA, CDR2 YSYEKL. The CDR3 coding sequence is TGCGCCAGCAGCCCCAACACCGAAACTCCCTACGAGCAGTACTTC. This sequence encodes CASSPNTETPYEQYF.

V gene TRBV6-4 combines with J gene TRBJ2-1, with a possible D match to TRBD2 (6 bases). The V and J ends lost 2 bases and 7 bases respectively, with 9 bases between them. CDR3 size: 13 residues. CDR1 is MRHNA, CDR2 SNTAGT, per germline. The CDR3 DNA reads TGTGCCAGCAGTGACCTCGGGGGAAATGAGCAGTTCTTC. It specifies CASSDLGGNEQFF.

The chain uses TRBV7-9 and TRBJ2-7; D may be TRBD1 or TRBD2 (5 bases each). Germline CDR1 is SEHNR and CDR2 is FQNEAQ (reference sequence). The CDR3 is 16 residues long. V lost 5 bases and J 0 bases, leaving 17 bases between the germline ends. This chain's CDR3 is CASSLTWDGSSYEQYF. The CDR3 DNA follows: TGTGCCAGCAGCCTAACCTGGGACGGTAGCTCCTACGAGCAGTACTTC.

This clone was found a few times. The sample carries other DNA sequences with the same CDR3. The V call is TRBV9, the J call TRBJ2-4; maybe TRBD1 (5 bases). The CDR3 sequence is 12 residues long. V was shortened by 3 bases and J by 6 bases, with 7 bases between the two germline ends. Germline lookup yields CDR1 SGDLS and CDR2 YYNGEE. CDR3 nucleotides: TGTGCCAGCAGCGCCGACAGAAACATTCAGTACTTC. This codes for CASSADRNIQYF.